The present T cell receptor (beta chain) was sequenced within a study of cytomegalovirus exposure and HLA in healthy donors. Points from the study as a whole: In a later analysis, TCR association rates varied by HLA locus: DRB1 most, HLA-C fewest. Altogether, 160 or so TCR beta chains were recorded as cytomegalovirus-associated. Analysis was carried out at a later point, and it linked a missense DCLRE1C variant to TCR beta V- and J-gene trimming. Rare TCR sequences predominated, though certain public TCRs were found in many donors.

This clone showed up just a few times. The antigen remains undetermined. In the PCR, 60 Vbeta and 13 Jbeta primers were used. Profiling relied on immunoSEQ multiplex PCR, and the TCRdb table lists in-frame clones only, not all of them. The sample holds some 220,000 clones; around 83% are singletons and the top ten take 0.24%. The receptor was derived from a girl aged 2 to 9 in good health and CMV-seronegative. The sample taken for sequencing was PBMCs.

CDR3 sequence: CASRTGDHNSPLHF. The CDR3, as DNA: TGTGCCAGCAGAACAGGGGATCATAATTCACCCCTCCACTTT. The chain combines TRBV6-1 with TRBJ1-6, with 7 positions matching TRBD1. The CDR3 has 14 residues. Germline-derived CDR1 and CDR2 are MNHNS and SASEGT. Germline trimming cut 6 bases from V and 5 bases from J; bases unmatched to any gene: 4.